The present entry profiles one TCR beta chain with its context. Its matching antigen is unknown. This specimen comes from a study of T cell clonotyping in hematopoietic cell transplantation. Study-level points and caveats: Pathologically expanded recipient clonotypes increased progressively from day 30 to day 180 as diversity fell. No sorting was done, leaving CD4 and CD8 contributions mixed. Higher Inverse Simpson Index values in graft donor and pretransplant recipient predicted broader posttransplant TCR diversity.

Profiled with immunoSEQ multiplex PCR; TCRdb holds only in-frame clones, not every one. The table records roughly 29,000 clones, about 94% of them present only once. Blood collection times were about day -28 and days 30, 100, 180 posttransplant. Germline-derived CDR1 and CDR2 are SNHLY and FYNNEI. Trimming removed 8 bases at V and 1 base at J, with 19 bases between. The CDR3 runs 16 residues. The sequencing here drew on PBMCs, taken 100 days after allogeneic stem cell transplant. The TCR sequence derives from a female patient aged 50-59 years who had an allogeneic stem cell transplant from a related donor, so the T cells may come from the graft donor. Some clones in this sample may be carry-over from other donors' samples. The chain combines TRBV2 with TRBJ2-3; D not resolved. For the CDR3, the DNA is TGTGCCAGCGTATGGACGCAAGTTAGGGGCACAGATACGCAGTATTTT. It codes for CASVWTQVRGTDTQYF. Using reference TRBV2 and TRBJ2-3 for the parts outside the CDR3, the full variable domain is EPEVTQTPSHQVTQMGQEVILRCVPISNHLYFYWYRQILGQKVEFLVSFYNNEISEKSEIFDDQFSVERPDGSNFTLKIRSTKLEDSAMYFCASVWTQVRGTDTQYFGPGTRLTVL.